Presented here are 25 T cell receptor beta chains from one specimen sequenced in a study of blood T cells in healthy people across ages. A second PCR of about 6 to 11 cycles used a sample-barcoded 5' primer and a J-beta primer mix. TCRdb fed the 5' RACE reads into MiXCR, producing one record per CDR3 protein. The data contain approximately 350,000 distinct CDR3 sequences, approximately 47% of them singletons. The sample was blood. Receptors originate from a man aged 55-75 years in good health.

The chain employs TRBV7-2 and TRBJ2-1; 10 bases match TRBD2. This CDR3 region has 15 residues. Germline lookup yields CDR1 SGHTA and CDR2 FQGNSA. The trim removed 2 bases at V and 10 bases at J, leaving 8 bases unmatched. The CDR3 coding sequence is TGTGCCAGCAGCTTAAGACTAGCGGGTCAACGAGAGCAGTTCTTC. Protein product: CASSLRLAGQREQFF. Variable domain in full (rest from reference TRBV7-2 and TRBJ2-1): GAGVSQSPSNKVTEKGKDVELRCDPISGHTALYWYRQSLGQGLEFLIYFQGNSAPDKSGLPSDRFSAERTGGSVSTLTIQRTQQEDSAVYLCASSLRLAGQREQFFGPGTRLTVL.

On this clonotype: At one end the junction does not follow the germline gene, possibly because of a read error. This chain links TRBV20-1 with TRBJ2-1; 12 bases are shared with TRBD2. Germline CDR1 reads DFQATT; CDR2 reads SNEGSKA (reference sequence). CDR3 length: 14 residues. The CDR3 protein is CSARGLAGYSEQFF. Written as DNA, the CDR3 is TGCAGTGCGAGAGGACTAGCGGGGTACAGTGAGCAGTTCTTC.

V is TRBV20-1 and J is TRBJ2-1; 7 bases match TRBD1. Germline CDR1 is DFQATT and CDR2 is SNEGSKA (reference sequence). V lost 5 bases, J lost 13 bases, and 11 bases stayed unmatched. The CDR3 covers 12 residues. DNA of the CDR3: TGCAGTGCTCCGAGGCAGGGGGAGACCCAGTTCTTC. Translation: CSAPRQGETQFF.

The chain employs TRBV20-1 and TRBJ2-1; D is ambiguous. CDR1 is DFQATT and CDR2 is SNEGSKA in the germline V gene (reference sequence). The CDR3 totals 15 residues. Trimming took 1 base from V and 6 from J, leaving 16 bases between them. DNA for the CDR3: TGCAGTGCTAGAGGTCTGGGGTGGTCGGGCAATGAGCAGTTCTTC. Residues: CSARGLGWSGNEQFF.

The chain couples TRBV27 to TRBJ1-6; possibly TRBD1 for D (5 bases). The CDR3 covers 16 residues. Trimming pared 4 bases from V and 5 bases from J, leaving 15 bases between. Germline V gene data show CDR1 as MNHEY and CDR2 as SMNVEV (reference sequence). CDR3 region: CASSYLRDLNNSPLHF. The CDR3 bases are TGTGCCAGCAGTTACCTAAGGGACCTCAATAATTCACCCCTCCACTTT.

This clonotype was found a few times. This chain joins TRBV3-1 and TRBJ2-7, with D perhaps TRBD2 (5 bases). Germline loops: CDR1 LGHDT, CDR2 YNNKEL (reference sequence). V was clipped by 0 bases and J by 5 bases, with 14 bases between them. The CDR3 loop spans 15 amino acids. The chain's CDR3 is CASSQDSGTRDEQYF. In DNA form, the CDR3 reads TGTGCCAGCAGCCAAGATAGTGGAACTAGGGACGAGCAGTACTTC.

The chain joins TRBV30 to TRBJ2-4, with D possibly being TRBD1 (6 bases). The J call may be in error: the DNA end matches TRBJ2-7 better. The germline gives CDR1 GTSNPN, CDR2 SVGIG (reference sequence). The CDR3 runs to 13 residues. The CDR3 region has the DNA TGTGCCTGGAGTGTGGGCAGGGGCTACGAGCAGTACTTC. It is translated as CAWSVGRGYEQYF.

This clonotype has just a few counts. Relative to the germline gene, one junction end is altered; a read error may explain this. This rearrangement joins TRBV6-1 to TRBJ1-4, with TRBD1 as a possible D gene (5 bases). Germline CDR1 MNHNS, CDR2 SASEGT. The CDR3 is 16 residues long. CDR3 in DNA: TGTGCCAGTAGTGAACGGGGCCTCATCCTTAATGAAAAACTGTTTTTT. It codes for CASSERGLILNEKLFF.

This clonotype showed up just a few times. V gene TRBV20-1 combines with J gene TRBJ1-1, with TRBD1 identical over 11 bases. CDR1 DFQATT and CDR2 SNEGSKA come from the germline V gene (reference sequence). The V and J ends lost 0 bases and 5 bases, in that order; junction bases with no gene match: 2. CDR3 length: 14 amino acids. The CDR3 sequence: CSARDGTGGTEAFF. The DNA of the CDR3 is TGCAGTGCTAGAGATGGGACAGGGGGGACTGAAGCTTTCTTT.

This clonotype was observed a few times. The rearrangement uses TRBV4-3 and TRBJ2-7; TRBD1 agrees at 8 bases. Germline CDR1 and CDR2: LGHNA and YSLEER. This CDR3 is 16 amino acids long. J was trimmed by 3 bases and V by 1 base; bases with no gene match: 8. CDR3 in DNA: TGCGCCAGCAGCCAAGTTGTGGGACAGGCACTCTACGAGCAGTACTTC. Amino acid sequence: CASSQVVGQALYEQYF.

This clonotype was seen a handful of times. The chain links TRBV28 to TRBJ2-7; TRBD1 matches 8 bases. Germline V gives CDR1 MDHEN, CDR2 SYDVKM. This CDR3 is built from 17 residues. V was pared by 5 bases and J by 0 bases, with 12 bases of the junction left unmatched. In nucleotides, the CDR3 is TGTGCCAGCAGTACCCCGGGCAGGGGGCGAAGCTCCTACGAGCAGTACTTC. This translates into CASSTPGRGRSSYEQYF.

Only a few counts were recorded for this clonotype. The chain couples TRBV29-1 to TRBJ1-5, with D maybe TRBD1 (6 bases). CDR3 length: 13 amino acids. V was pared by 7 bases and J by 3 bases, with 13 bases between. Germline CDR1 SQVTM, CDR2 ANQGSEA. CDR3 in amino acids: CSARDNHNQPQHF. The CDR3 DNA is TGCAGCGCCCGGGACAACCACAATCAGCCCCAGCATTTT.

V gene TRBV4-2 combines with J gene TRBJ2-3, with TRBD1 matching over 10 bases. This CDR3 has 16 residues. Trimming removed 0 bases from V and 3 bases from J; junction bases left unmatched: 3. Germline CDR1 reads LGHNA; CDR2 reads YNFKEQ. The CDR3 DNA sequence: TGTGCCAGCAGCCAAGAAGACAGGGGGCTAACAGATACGCAGTATTTT. Protein: CASSQEDRGLTDTQYF.

The chain recombines TRBV6-1 with TRBJ1-1, with 8 bases that match TRBD1. The CDR3 is 11 amino acids. Looked up from germline, CDR1 is MNHNS and CDR2 is SASEGT. Trimming removed 6 bases from V and 7 bases from J; junction bases left unmatched: 1. CDR3 sequence: CASRGQVEAFF. The DNA for the CDR3 is TGTGCCAGCAGGGGACAGGTTGAAGCTTTCTTT.

The chain carries TRBV21-1 and TRBJ2-3. TRBV21-1 is a pseudogene. CDR3 size: 13 residues. The CDR3 DNA reads as TGTGCCAGCTTCTCGAACAGCACAGATACGCAGTATTTT. Translating gives CASFSNSTDTQYF.

This clonotype was seen a few times. CDR3 residues: CSVSGSYSYEQYF. The CDR3, as DNA: TGCAGTGTTAGCGGGAGTTATTCCTACGAGCAGTACTTC. V and J are TRBV20-1 and TRBJ2-5; 9 bases are a match to TRBD2. TRBJ2-7 explains the end of the DNA better; the J call may be wrong. Per the germline V gene, CDR1 is DFQATT and CDR2 is SNEGSKA (reference sequence). The CDR3 loop spans 13 amino acids.

This chain links TRBV7-2 with TRBJ1-2; no firm D call. This CDR3 contains 13 residues. Per germline, CDR1 SGHTA and CDR2 FQGNSA. V lost 3 bases, J lost 2 bases, and 7 bases lay in between. The DNA of the CDR3 is TGTGCCAGCAGCTTCTCCGGGAACTATGGCTACACCTTC. It yields the protein CASSFSGNYGYTF. Together with reference TRBV7-2 and TRBJ1-2, the CDR3 gives the full variable domain: GAGVSQSPSNKVTEKGKDVELRCDPISGHTALYWYRQSLGQGLEFLIYFQGNSAPDKSGLPSDRFSAERTGGSVSTLTIQRTQQEDSAVYLCASSFSGNYGYTFGSGTRLTVV.

The chain recombines TRBV6-2 or TRBV6-3 with TRBJ2-5; 9 bases match TRBD1. The end of the DNA fits TRBJ2-7 better, so the J call may be wrong. The CDR3 runs 12 residues. CDR1 and CDR2 (germline): MNHEY, SVGEGT. The CDR3 nucleotides read TGTGCCAGCGGGGACAGGGTTGACGAGCAGTACTTC. It yields the protein CASGDRVDEQYF.

The V and J genes are TRBV6-6 and TRBJ1-6; 9 bases align to TRBD1. The J segment lost 10 bases and the V segment lost 2 bases, leaving 9 bases of the junction unmatched. From germline, CDR1 is MNHNY and CDR2 SVGAGI (reference sequence). The CDR3 covers 16 residues. CDR3 coding DNA: TGTGCCAGCAGTTACCCCGGGACAGGGATCGGGTCACCCCTCCACTTT. Its translation: CASSYPGTGIGSPLHF.

This sequence joins TRBV7-8 and TRBJ1-6; TRBD1 agrees at 8 bases. This CDR3 is built from 15 residues. Trimming cost V 5 bases and J 7 bases; bases outside gene matches: 7. In germline, CDR1 is SGHVS, CDR2 FQNEAQ. DNA of the CDR3: TGTGCCAGCAGCCCCCAGGGGGCCCAAAATTCACCCCTCCACTTT. This sequence encodes CASSPQGAQNSPLHF.

This clonotype was found a few times. The rearrangement uses TRBV28 and TRBJ2-7; D not resolved. Germline V lookup: CDR1 MDHEN, CDR2 SYDVKM. This CDR3 has 13 amino acids. Trimming took off 5 bases at V and 7 bases at J, with 15 bases between the two ends. The CDR3 coding sequence is TGTGCCAGCAGTGGGGTGTTTGCCGGGGAGCAGTACTTC. Protein product: CASSGVFAGEQYF. Complete variable domain (other parts from reference TRBV28 and TRBJ2-7): DVKVTQSSRYLVKRTGEKVFLECVQDMDHENMFWYRQDPGLGLRLIYFSYDVKMKEKGDIPEGYSVSREKKERFSLILESASTNQTSMYLCASSGVFAGEQYFGPGTRLTVT.

This chain links TRBV7-2 with TRBJ2-3; 7 nucleotides line up with TRBD2. V lost 6 bases and J lost 1; bases outside the gene matches: 10. Germline V gene lookup returns CDR1 SGHTA and CDR2 FQGNSA. CDR3 length: 16 amino acids. The CDR3 is CASRGGAGVGTDTQYF. The CDR3 coding sequence is TGTGCCAGCAGGGGAGGGGCGGGAGTAGGCACAGATACGCAGTATTTT. The whole variable domain, remainder taken from reference TRBV7-2 and TRBJ2-3, is GAGVSQSPSNKVTEKGKDVELRCDPISGHTALYWYRQSLGQGLEFLIYFQGNSAPDKSGLPSDRFSAERTGGSVSTLTIQRTQQEDSAVYLCASRGGAGVGTDTQYFGPGTRLTVL.

The genes are TRBV6-5 and TRBJ2-4; 9 positions agree with TRBD2. Germline V CDR1 and CDR2: MNHEY, SVGAGI. CDR3 length: 14 amino acids. The junction had 11 bases not matched to a gene; V was cut back by 4 bases and J by 13 bases. This CDR3 reads CASSLGLASGQQYF. As DNA, the CDR3 is TGTGCCAGCAGTTTGGGACTAGCCTCCGGACAGCAGTACTTC.

This clonotype was observed a few times. The chain has TRBV4-2 and TRBJ1-1; D remains unclear. Germline values: CDR1 LGHNA, CDR2 YNFKEQ. The CDR3 is 13 amino acids. V lost 0 bases to trimming and J lost 4 bases, with 6 bases between them. The CDR3: CASSQDLFTEAFF. DNA for the CDR3: TGTGCCAGCAGCCAAGATCTTTTCACTGAAGCTTTCTTT.

In the case of this clonotype: A much larger clonotype is one base distant, so this may be a read error. The chain carries TRBV7-8 and TRBJ2-1; 12 nucleotides align to TRBD1. The V gene's germline CDR1 is SGHVS and CDR2 FQNEAQ. CDR3 length: 14 amino acids. This CDR3 reads CAGSLGTGGVEQFF. In DNA, the CDR3 is TGTGCCGGCAGCCTAGGGACAGGGGGCGTTGAGCAGTTCTTC.